The clone carrying this T cell receptor beta chain appeared once. The study recruited people aged roughly 18 to 100 years across under 25 US areas. Cohorts were determined from participant-reported clinical history. The CDR3 runs 16 residues. With V trimmed by 4 bases and J by 2 bases, 5 bases remained unmatched. The germline V gene has CDR1 SGDLS and CDR2 YYNGEE. The sample comes from a study of blood T cell repertoires in COVID-19. Study overall: Spain, Italy and the United States supplied samples that represented acute and convalescent COVID-19.

Clones were sequenced by immunoSEQ multiplex PCR, and TCRdb holds only the in-frame ones, with some missing. The sample includes roughly 280,000 clones, about 88% of them seen just once. The rearrangement uses TRBV9 and TRBJ2-3, with 12 bases aligning to TRBD2. The clonotype was recovered from a woman in her forties or fifties who had recovered from COVID-19. The source material was PBMCs or T cells enriched from blood (not recorded which). The CDR3 protein is CASSPGLAGITDTQYF. The CDR3 DNA is TGTGCCAGCAGCCCCGGACTAGCGGGGATCACAGATACGCAGTATTTT.